This TCR beta chain stems from a study of blood T cells in healthy people across ages. A note on this clonotype: Antigen: not known.

PBMCs were isolated at a quantity of at least 7 million per sample. With 5 bases removed from V and 1 base from J, the gap between germline ends came to 11 bases. In germline, CDR1 is SGHAT, CDR2 FQNNGV. The CDR3 is made up of 15 amino acids. A second 7 to 11 cycle PCR used barcoded and J-beta primers. All cDNA molecules were each tagged by a template-switch adaptor with 12 random nucleotides. MiXCR was run by TCRdb on the 5' RACE reads, yielding one entry per CDR3 protein. The sample lists nearly 1 million distinct CDR3 sequences; roughly half were seen once. General observations from the study: Aged donors had fewer naive CD4+ cells and lower diversity than long-lived donors. The recorded TCR beta diversity per million T cells decreased in a roughly linear manner with age.

This chain uses TRBV11-2 with TRBJ2-2, with D hard to call. Sequencing input: blood. The clonotype comes from an older woman in good health. CDR3 loop: CASSTRYGNTGELFF. CDR3 in DNA: TGTGCCAGCAGCACCCGGTACGGGAACACCGGGGAGCTGTTTTTT. The whole variable domain, filled in from reference TRBV11-2 and TRBJ2-2, reads EAGVAQSPRYKIIEKRQSVAFWCNPISGHATLYWYQQILGQGPKLLIQFQNNGVVDDSQLPKDRFSAERLKGVDSTLKIQPAKLEDSAVYLCASSTRYGNTGELFFGEGSRLTVL.